This TCR beta chain was captured by sequencing in a study of shared clonotypes between healthy human individuals. Overall study findings and caveats: Relative to their counterparts shared across all four donors, non-shared clonotypes exhibited diminished generation probabilities.

Trimming removed 6 bases at V and 7 bases at J, with 9 bases between. Germline V gene lookup returns CDR1 DFQATT and CDR2 SNEGSKA (reference sequence). The CDR3 extends over 10 amino acids. Assay execution took place at the deep level. In the original analysis: There were no quality scores in the junction-only immunoSEQ sequences, so filtering differed. The repertoire was sequenced with immunoSEQ multiplex PCR; TCRdb's copy has only in-frame clones and lacks some. That table supplies the V and J calls and clone size; D and trimming were determined from the DNA. The top ten clones hold 0.095% to 0.12% of a sample with about 650,000 clones, about 95% of them seen once. This clone was seen once. Its cognate antigen is unknown. The naive CD8 subset, CD45RO-negative cells positively selected for CCR7, excluded terminally differentiated effector memory CD45RA+ cells.

The chain couples TRBV20-1 to TRBJ2-5; TRBD2 might be the D (6 bases). The material sequenced was naive CD8+ T cells sorted from blood. The TCR sequence derives from a woman in her thirties in good health. Here the CDR3 DNA reads TGCAGTGCGGAGGGCGGGACCCAGTACTTC. Translated, it gives CSAEGGTQYF.